The clone carrying this T cell receptor beta chain came up a few times. No antigen is known for it. This CDR3 region has 14 residues. The V and J ends lost 5 bases and 5 bases, in that order; junction bases with no gene match: 6. Germline V gene data show CDR1 as SGHAT and CDR2 as FQNNGV. These data originate in a study of cytomegalovirus exposure and HLA in healthy donors. For the study at large: Findings of an earlier analysis included 90 million to 120 million unique TCR beta sequences from 200 million or so T cells.

The PCR made use of 60 Vbeta and 13 Jbeta primers. Libraries were prepared by immunoSEQ multiplex PCR; TCRdb keeps only in-frame clonotypes and omits some of them. The sample consists of approximately 140,000 clones, about 77% of them appearing once. Whole-study results and caveats: Previously analyzed data showed that most TCR beta V segments were productive at a frequency of about 87% or about 30%.

The sequenced sample consisted of PBMCs. The sequence derives from a female donor in good health and CMV-seronegative. This chain uses TRBV11-2 with TRBJ2-5; TRBD1 matches 9 bases. The CDR3 bases are TGTGCCAGCAGCCCACAGGGGGCGCGGGAGACCCAGTACTTC. It is translated as CASSPQGARETQYF.